This T cell receptor beta chain was obtained from a study of regulatory T cells in long-lasting Graves disease. Overall study context: The criterion for persistent Graves' disease was over 5 years of antithyroid drugs with positive TSH receptor antibodies.

About this clonotype itself: Only one base separates this from a far larger clonotype, so it likely reflects a read error. Because it lacks the conserved phenylalanine or tryptophan at the end, this CDR3 is likely a read error.

Assembly of TCR beta libraries relied on iRepertoire HTBI primers together with Arm-PCR of CDR3 regions. TCRdb fed the multiplex PCR reads into MiXCR, producing one record per CDR3 protein. The sample shows about 450,000 distinct CDR3 sequences, about 20% of them seen only once. This sample's time point: persistent/refractory GD, antithyroid drugs over 5 years with positive TRAb. With RNA extracted from PBMCs as input, the TCR library was made. Sequenced material: peripheral blood mononuclear cells (PBMCs), taken when the disease was refractory, from a patient treated with antithyroid drugs. The receptor was derived from a female donor with Graves disease.

The chain's CDR3 is CASSLGQATNEKLFS. Written as DNA, the CDR3 is TGTGCCAGCAGCCTGGGACAAGCAACTAATGAAAAACTGTTTTCT. The genes are TRBV2 and TRBJ1-4, with a weak D call TRBD1 (6 bases). Germline CDR1 SNHLY, CDR2 FYNNEI. The CDR3 totals 15 residues. V was cut by 6 bases and J by 0 bases, with 11 bases left in between.